Below, 21 T cell receptor beta chains from the same sample are listed, as sequenced in a study of shared clonotypes between healthy human individuals. Data came from immunoSEQ multiplex PCR; TCRdb stores just in-frame clones and leaves some out. This repertoire shows about 1.4 million clones, around 95% found once; its top ten account for over 1%. The source material was naive CD4+ T cells sorted from blood. Stated subset: CD45RA+ positively selected. All receptors come from a man aged 25-45 years in good health.

Details on this clone: Other nucleotide sequences in the sample specify the same CDR3. This chain uses TRBV9 with TRBJ1-3; D is undetermined. Germline V gene sequence: CDR1 SGDLS, CDR2 YYNGEE. The V and J ends lost 2 bases and 0 bases respectively, with 6 bases between them. This CDR3 comprises 14 residues. The CDR3 DNA follows: TGTGCCAGCAGCGTCAGCCGCTCTGGAAACACCATATATTTT. This sequence encodes CASSVSRSGNTIYF.

The chain combines TRBV7-3 with TRBJ1-2, with D perhaps TRBD1 (6 bases). Germline lookup yields CDR1 SGHTA and CDR2 FQGTGA. The CDR3 is 16 residues long. V was pared by 8 bases and J by 8 bases, with 27 bases between. The CDR3 bases are TGTGCCAGCCAGCCAGGGGCTACTACGACCGCCCAAGGCTACACCTTC. Translation gives CASQPGATTTAQGYTF.

V and J are TRBV5-4 and TRBJ2-1, with 7 bases that match TRBD1. The CDR3 consists of 14 residues. The V gene end was trimmed by 6 bases and the J gene end by 4 bases; junction bases not matched to a gene: 7. Germline-derived CDR1 and CDR2 are SGHNT and YYREEE (reference sequence). For the CDR3, the DNA is TGTGCCAGCACCGACAGGGTGTCGTACAATGAGCAGTTCTTC. This translates into CASTDRVSYNEQFF.

This clone was seen once. This rearrangement joins TRBV27 to TRBJ2-7, with 7 positions matching TRBD1. The CDR3 totals 15 residues. The V gene's germline CDR1 is MNHEY and CDR2 SMNVEV (reference sequence). With 5 bases clipped from V and 5 bases from J, the junction kept 12 bases outside the gene matches. CDR3 in DNA: TGTGCCAGCAGTCCCCGACAGGGACGAGCAAACGAGCAGTACTTC. Amino acid sequence: CASSPRQGRANEQYF.

The table lists this clone with a count of one. The V gene is TRBV7-2, the J gene TRBJ2-7; no reliable D call. Per germline, CDR1 SGHTA and CDR2 FQGNSA. CDR3 length: 13 amino acids. V lost 2 bases, J lost 3 bases, and 8 bases lay in between. DNA for the CDR3: TGTGCCAGCAGCTTAAATCGCCACTACGAGCAGTACTTC. Translating it yields CASSLNRHYEQYF.

This clone was observed once. The gene calls are TRBV6-6 and TRBJ1-5; D is unresolved. The CDR3 sequence is 13 residues long. The germline V gene has CDR1 MNHNY and CDR2 SVGAGI (reference sequence). The V end lost 5 bases, the J end lost 3 bases, and 8 bases lay between the germline ends. The CDR3 sequence: CASSPTNNQPQHF. The CDR3 DNA is TGTGCCAGCAGTCCTACGAACAATCAGCCCCAGCATTTT.

CDR3 in DNA: TGTGCCAGCAGTTACCCGAGCGGTGGGGCGAGGACCCAGTACTTC. Protein sequence: CASSYPSGGARTQYF. The V call is TRBV6-5, the J call TRBJ2-5; D possibly uses TRBD1 or TRBD2 (5 bases each). The germline V gene has CDR1 MNHEY and CDR2 SVGAGI. With 2 bases removed from V and 7 bases from J, the gap between germline ends came to 17 bases. The CDR3 runs 15 residues.

V is TRBV15 and J is TRBJ2-7; D gene unclear. The CDR3 totals 14 residues. Deletions cut 1 base from V and 6 bases from J, with 13 bases between. Germline CDR1 LNHNV, CDR2 YYDKDF (reference sequence). Here the CDR3 reads CATSRGRTVAEQYF. CDR3 sequence (DNA): TGTGCCACCAGCAGAGGACGGACCGTCGCCGAGCAGTACTTC.

The rearrangement links TRBV5-1 to TRBJ2-7, with D unresolved. CDR3 length: 14 residues. V was cut by 4 bases and J by 6 bases, with 17 bases left in between. The germline gives CDR1 SGHRS, CDR2 YFSETQ. The CDR3, as DNA: TGCGCCAGCAGCAAGACCACCGGGCCCGTCGAGCAGTACTTC. The encoded protein is CASSKTTGPVEQYF.

J is TRBJ1-3 and V is TRBV25-1; 7 bases align to TRBD1. CDR3 length: 15 residues. With V trimmed by 6 bases and J by 3 bases, 8 bases remained unmatched. Germline CDR1 MGHDK, CDR2 SYGVNS. The CDR3 DNA reads as TGTGCCAGCAGGCCCAAGACAGGGAGTGGAAACACCATATATTTT. Encoded protein: CASRPKTGSGNTIYF.

The chain is built from TRBV2 and TRBJ2-1; 12 nucleotides agree with TRBD2. The V gene end was trimmed by 1 base and the J gene end by 8 bases; junction bases not matched to a gene: 3. Germline assignment: CDR1 SNHLY and CDR2 FYNNEI. CDR3 length: 15 residues. CDR3 region: CASSEGLAGVDEQFF. CDR3 bases: TGTGCCAGCAGTGAAGGACTAGCGGGAGTCGATGAGCAGTTCTTC.

This sequence joins TRBV27 and TRBJ1-2; tentative D call: TRBD1 (5 bases). Trimming shortened V by 7 bases and J by 0 bases, and 15 bases separated the two germline ends. CDR1 is MNHEY and CDR2 is SMNVEV in the germline V gene (reference sequence). The CDR3 has 15 residues. CDR3 protein: CASTTTGGANYGYTF. As DNA, the CDR3 is TGTGCCAGCACCACCACAGGAGGGGCTAACTATGGCTACACCTTC.

On this clone: One end of the junction does not line up with germline, which may come from a read error. V and J are TRBV6-1 and TRBJ2-2, with 8 bases that match TRBD1. Germline-derived CDR1 and CDR2 are MNHNS and SASEGT. The CDR3 extends over 13 amino acids. CDR3: CAGRGPNTGELFF. The CDR3 DNA sequence: TGTGCCGGCAGGGGGCCTAACACCGGGGAGCTGTTTTTT.

V and J are TRBV5-4 and TRBJ2-1, with unresolved D. The CDR3 consists of 15 residues. Germline lookup yields CDR1 SGHNT and CDR2 YYREEE (reference sequence). Trimming stripped 0 bases from V and 3 bases from J, with 10 bases between. CDR3: CASSLAGRLYNEQFF. DNA of the CDR3: TGTGCCAGCAGCTTGGCCGGACGGCTCTACAATGAGCAGTTCTTC.

The J gene is TRBJ1-4, the V gene TRBV30, with TRBD1 matching 11 bases. Trimming at V came to 1 base and at J to 7 bases, leaving 8 bases not matched to a gene. CDR1 and CDR2 (germline): GTSNPN, SVGIG (reference sequence). The CDR3 covers 16 residues. The CDR3 region is CAWSGGSGQGVEKLFF. The CDR3 nucleotides read TGTGCCTGGAGTGGTGGGTCGGGACAGGGGGTTGAAAAACTGTTTTTT.

The CDR3 loop reads CASPQAGNSYGYTF. The CDR3 DNA is TGTGCCAGCCCCCAGGCTGGGAACTCCTATGGCTACACCTTC. The chain joins TRBV6-1 to TRBJ1-2; D remains unclear. V lost 8 bases and J 4 bases, leaving 17 bases between the germline ends. This CDR3 region has 14 residues. The germline gives CDR1 MNHNS, CDR2 SASEGT.

The chain recombines TRBV28 with TRBJ2-1; D call uncertain. CDR3 length: 14 amino acids. In germline, CDR1 is MDHEN, CDR2 SYDVKM. Between the trimmed V and J ends, which lost 6 bases and 6 bases, there was a span of 15 bases. CDR3 protein: CASSPVERRNEQFF. CDR3 DNA: TGTGCCAGCAGCCCCGTTGAGCGCCGCAATGAGCAGTTCTTC. The variable domain in full, completed from reference TRBV28 and TRBJ2-1, reads DVKVTQSSRYLVKRTGEKVFLECVQDMDHENMFWYRQDPGLGLRLIYFSYDVKMKEKGDIPEGYSVSREKKERFSLILESASTNQTSMYLCASSPVERRNEQFFGPGTRLTVL.

The rearrangement joins TRBV7-8 to TRBJ2-5, with D possibly being TRBD2 (7 bases). Trimming left V 1 base short and J 1 base short, with 16 bases between. The CDR3 is made up of 17 amino acids. Germline V CDR1 and CDR2: SGHVS, FQNEAQ. The CDR3: CASSLVLAGAPQETQYF. CDR3 sequence (DNA): TGTGCCAGCAGCTTAGTCCTGGCGGGGGCCCCCCAAGAGACCCAGTACTTC.

On this clone: Additional DNA sequences in this sample encode the identical CDR3. This rearrangement joins TRBV20-1 to TRBJ2-2, with D unresolved. This CDR3 region has 10 residues. Trimming removed 6 bases at V and 3 bases at J, with 2 bases between. Germline CDR1 is DFQATT and CDR2 is SNEGSKA (reference sequence). The CDR3 coding sequence is TGCAGTGCCTACACCGGGGAGCTGTTTTTT. It encodes CSAYTGELFF.

In DNA form, the CDR3 reads TGTGCCAGCACCAGGACAGGGGATATTAACACTGAAGCTTTCTTT. It yields the protein CASTRTGDINTEAFF. The chain employs TRBV7-3 and TRBJ1-1; TRBD1 aligns across 9 bases. The CDR3 extends over 15 amino acids. V trimming: 7 bases; J trimming: 2 bases; junction bases outside the gene matches: 8. Looked up from germline, CDR1 is SGHTA and CDR2 is FQGTGA.

The rearrangement links TRBV7-9 to TRBJ2-1; 8 positions agree with TRBD1. This CDR3 has 19 residues. Germline values: CDR1 SEHNR, CDR2 FQNEAQ (reference sequence). Unmatched junction bases numbered 13, after V lost 3 bases and J lost 0 bases. CDR3 region: CASSFGLGTGISSYNEQFF. The CDR3 DNA reads as TGTGCCAGCAGCTTTGGGCTCGGGACAGGAATCAGCTCCTACAATGAGCAGTTCTTC.